The rows below give T cell receptor beta chains drawn from one sample of a study of shared clonotypes between healthy human individuals. TCRdb keeps only in-frame clones here, not all; method: immunoSEQ multiplex PCR. Of some 2 million clones in the sample, around 96% were seen once. Specimen: naive CD8+ T cells sorted from blood. The receptors shown here come from a man aged 18 to 29 in good health. The CDR3 runs from the conserved cysteine through the conserved F or W. Fields, in order: CDR3 length, J gene, V gene, CDR3 protein.

14,TRBJ1-3,TRBV27,CASSQGFQGNTIYF
14,TRBJ1-4,TRBV6-1,CASSEEAGQGKLFF
15,TRBJ2-7,TRBV14,CASSQERDGPYEQYF
15,TRBJ2-1,TRBV11-2,CASSLVEGGVIEQFF
14,TRBJ2-1,TRBV27,CASGEQGAYNEQFF
15,TRBJ2-7,TRBV5-6,CASSPIAGGANEQYF
16,TRBJ1-2,TRBV10-2,CASSEVTGLLWYGYTF
11,TRBJ2-7,TRBV14,CASSQGYEQYF
14,TRBJ2-7,TRBV5-1,CASSWSDNSYEQYF
15,TRBJ2-7,TRBV21-1,CASSNRDRRTYEQYF
14,TRBJ1-5,TRBV6-6,CASSRDSGHQPQHF
12,TRBJ1-1,TRBV15,CATSDAGTEAFF
12,TRBJ1-4,TRBV10-3,CAISEEGEKLFF